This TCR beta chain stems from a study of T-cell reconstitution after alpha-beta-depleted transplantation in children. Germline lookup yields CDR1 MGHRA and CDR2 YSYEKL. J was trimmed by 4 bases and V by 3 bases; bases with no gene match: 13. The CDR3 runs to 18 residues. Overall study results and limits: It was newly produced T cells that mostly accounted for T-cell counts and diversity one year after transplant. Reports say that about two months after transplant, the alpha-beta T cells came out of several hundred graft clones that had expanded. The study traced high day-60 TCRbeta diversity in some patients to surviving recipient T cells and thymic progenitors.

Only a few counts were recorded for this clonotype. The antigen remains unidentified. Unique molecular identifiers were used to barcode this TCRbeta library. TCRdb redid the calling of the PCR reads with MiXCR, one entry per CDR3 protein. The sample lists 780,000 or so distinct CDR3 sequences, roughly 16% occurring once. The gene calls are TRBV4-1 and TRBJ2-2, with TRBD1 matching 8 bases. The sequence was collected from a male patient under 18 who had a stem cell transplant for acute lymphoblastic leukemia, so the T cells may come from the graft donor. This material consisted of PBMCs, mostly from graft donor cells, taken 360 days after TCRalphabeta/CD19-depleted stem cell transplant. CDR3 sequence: CASSQHDGQGVGTGELFF. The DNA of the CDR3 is TGCGCCAGCAGCCAGCATGATGGACAGGGAGTAGGCACCGGGGAGCTGTTTTTT.